The sequence of this T cell receptor (beta chain) was determined in a study of blood T cell repertoires in COVID-19 (dated by TCRdb to the early 2020s). Turning to the overall study: Samples covering the acute and convalescent phases of COVID-19 were provided by collaborators in the United States, Italy and Spain. The prospective study material was composed of cDNA or gDNA derived from T cells, B-cell-depleted T cells, or PBMCs. Deeply sampled blood TCRbeta repertoires from subjects exposed to, actively infected with, or recovered from COVID-19 were included in the dataset. The repertoires were released in a freely available public database intended as a resource for research on the immune response to SARS-CoV-2. The samples were drawn from two sources: the first 160 participants of the ongoing ImmuneRACE study, and 1,000 to 1,500 subjects contributed by 6 global collaborators. Nearly every sample came with metadata listing a de-identified subject ID, COVID-19 status, age in years and sex. HLA class I and class II types, where available, came from metadata supplied by the sample provider rather than from assay-based typing. Broad study findings and their caveats: How much clinical and demographic metadata was included differed by source and by participant, and the metadata was provided uncurated.

With respect to this clone: What antigen it recognizes has not been identified. No much larger clonotype is one base removed from it; base qualities were not supplied.

The immunoSEQ Assay, a bias-controlled multiplex PCR, was used to amplify TCRbeta CDR3 regions from genomic DNA. In the original analysis: Within the assay, amplification of reference gene primers was used to estimate how many nucleated cells each sample contained. To quantify the absolute abundance of each unique TCRbeta CDR3 rearrangement, sequence reads were collapsed and filtered. For each sample, productive Simpson clonality was calculated as the square root of Simpson's diversity index over productive rearrangements. The table was pulled from immuneACCESS by TCRdb, which kept in-frame rearrangements only. Such tables lose some clones; where checked, under half of the loss comes from unresolved V genes, and the rest has no known cause. V and J calls and clone size come straight from that table; D and trimming were deduced from the DNA. For this sample the table gives over 250,000 clones, of which 70% to 90% were detected only once. Around 0.9% of the sample belongs to the ten largest clones.

In the prospective study, participants were roughly 18 to 100 years old, resided in 20 to 30 geographic areas of the United States, and were enrolled through a virtual design. In the prospective study, participants were assigned to cohorts based on the clinical history participants reported in a screening survey and a study questionnaire. Recovered participants in ImmuneRACE Cohort 3 were defined as having two consecutive negative NP/OP PCR tests, clearance from a healthcare professional, or resolution of symptoms. Each participant in the prospective study had whole blood, serum and a nasopharyngeal or oropharyngeal swab collected by mobile phlebotomists. Prospective study participants could optionally give additional blood draws and questionnaires over a roughly 2-month period. Before DNA extraction, prospective study blood samples were shipped either frozen or at room temperature. This TCR was sampled from a woman younger than 45 who had recovered from COVID-19. The sample consisted of PBMCs or T cells enriched from blood (not recorded which).

The CDR3 in this case is CASSPGGVNTEAFF. The DNA sequence is given as TGTGCCAGCAGTCCCGGGGGGGTGAACACTGAAGCTTTCTTT. This chain is built from TRBV6-5 and TRBJ1-1; TRBD1 could be the D gene, as 5 bases match. Reading the germline V gene gives CDR1 MNHEY and CDR2 SVGAGI. V is cut by 5 bases and J by 0 bases, and the space between the germline ends is 10 bases. The CDR3 measures 14 amino acids from cysteine to phenylalanine. The only DNA kept is the CDR3, 42 bases in frame from the first base.